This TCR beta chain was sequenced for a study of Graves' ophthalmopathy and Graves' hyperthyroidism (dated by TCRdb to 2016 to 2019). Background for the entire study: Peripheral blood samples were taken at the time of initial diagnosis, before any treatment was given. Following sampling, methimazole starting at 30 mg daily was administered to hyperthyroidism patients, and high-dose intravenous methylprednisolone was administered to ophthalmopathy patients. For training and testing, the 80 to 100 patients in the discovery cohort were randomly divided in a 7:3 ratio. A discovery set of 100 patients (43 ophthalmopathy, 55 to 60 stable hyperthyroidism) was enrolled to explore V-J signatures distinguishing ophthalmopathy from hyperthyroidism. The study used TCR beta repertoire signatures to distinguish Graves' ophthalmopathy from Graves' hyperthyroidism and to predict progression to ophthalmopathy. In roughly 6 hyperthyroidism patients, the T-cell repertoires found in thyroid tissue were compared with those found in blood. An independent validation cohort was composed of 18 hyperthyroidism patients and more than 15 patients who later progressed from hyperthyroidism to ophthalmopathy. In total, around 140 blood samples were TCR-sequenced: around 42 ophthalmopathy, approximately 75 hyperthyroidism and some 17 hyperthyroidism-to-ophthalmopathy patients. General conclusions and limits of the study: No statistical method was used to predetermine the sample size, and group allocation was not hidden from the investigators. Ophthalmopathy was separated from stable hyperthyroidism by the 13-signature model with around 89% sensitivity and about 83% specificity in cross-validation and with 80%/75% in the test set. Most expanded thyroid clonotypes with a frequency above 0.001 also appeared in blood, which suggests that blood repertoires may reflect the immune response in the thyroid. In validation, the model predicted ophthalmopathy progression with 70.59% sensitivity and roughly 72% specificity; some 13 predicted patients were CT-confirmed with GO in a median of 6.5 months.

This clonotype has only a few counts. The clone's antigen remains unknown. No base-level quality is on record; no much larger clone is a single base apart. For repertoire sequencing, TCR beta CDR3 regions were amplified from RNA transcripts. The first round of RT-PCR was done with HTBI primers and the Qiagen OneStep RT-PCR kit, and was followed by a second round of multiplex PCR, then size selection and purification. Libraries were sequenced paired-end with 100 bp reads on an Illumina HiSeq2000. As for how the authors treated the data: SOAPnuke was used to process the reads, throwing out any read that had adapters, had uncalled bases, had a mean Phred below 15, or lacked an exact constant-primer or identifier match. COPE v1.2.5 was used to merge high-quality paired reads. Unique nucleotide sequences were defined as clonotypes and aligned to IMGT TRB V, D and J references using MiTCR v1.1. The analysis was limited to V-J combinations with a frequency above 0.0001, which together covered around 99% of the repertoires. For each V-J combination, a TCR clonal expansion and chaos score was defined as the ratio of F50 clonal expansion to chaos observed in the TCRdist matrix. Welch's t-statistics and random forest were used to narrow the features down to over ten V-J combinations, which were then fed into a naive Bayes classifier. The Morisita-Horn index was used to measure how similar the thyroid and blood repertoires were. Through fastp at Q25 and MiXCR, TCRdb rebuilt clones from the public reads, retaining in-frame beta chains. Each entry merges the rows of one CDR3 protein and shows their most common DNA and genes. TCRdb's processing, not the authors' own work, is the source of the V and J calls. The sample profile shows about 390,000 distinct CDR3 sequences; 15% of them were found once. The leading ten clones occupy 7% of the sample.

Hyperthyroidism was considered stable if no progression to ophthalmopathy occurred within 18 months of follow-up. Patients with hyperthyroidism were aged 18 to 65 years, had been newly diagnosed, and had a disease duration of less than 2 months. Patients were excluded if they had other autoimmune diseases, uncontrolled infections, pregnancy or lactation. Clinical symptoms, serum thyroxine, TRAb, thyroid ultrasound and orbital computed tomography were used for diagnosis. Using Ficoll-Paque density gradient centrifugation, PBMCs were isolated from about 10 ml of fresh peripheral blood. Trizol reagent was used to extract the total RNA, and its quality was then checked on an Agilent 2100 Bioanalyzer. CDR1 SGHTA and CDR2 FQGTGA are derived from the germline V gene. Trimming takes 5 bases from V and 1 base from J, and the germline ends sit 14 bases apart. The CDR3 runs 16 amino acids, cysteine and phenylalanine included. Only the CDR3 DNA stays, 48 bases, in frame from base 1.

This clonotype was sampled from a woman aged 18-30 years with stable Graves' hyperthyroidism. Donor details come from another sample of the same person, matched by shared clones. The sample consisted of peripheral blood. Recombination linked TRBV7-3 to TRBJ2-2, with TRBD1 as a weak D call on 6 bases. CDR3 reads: CASSATGTRNTGELFF. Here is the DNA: TGTGCCAGCAGCGCCACCGGGACAAGGAACACCGGGGAGCTGTTTTTT. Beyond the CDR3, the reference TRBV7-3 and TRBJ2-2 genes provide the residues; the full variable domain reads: GAGVSQTPSNKVTEKGKYVELRCDPISGHTALYWYRQSLGQGPEFLIYFQGTGAADDSGLPNDRFFAVRPEGSVSTLKIQRTERGDSAVYLCASSATGTRNTGELFFGEGSRLTVL.